The 25 T cell receptor beta chains in this list originate from one sample, sequenced in a study of blood T cell repertoires in COVID-19. Only in-frame clones appear in the TCRdb table, and some are missing; sequencing was by immunoSEQ multiplex PCR. The data show approximately 180,000 clones, about 88% seen once. The sample was peripheral blood. Receptor source: a human donor in a cohort sampled during active COVID-19.

The count of this clone is one. This CDR3 reads CATADSGRALETQYF. CDR3 nucleotide sequence: TGTGCCACCGCAGATAGCGGGAGGGCCTTAGAGACCCAGTACTTC. The chain combines TRBV15 with TRBJ2-5; 11 positions agree with TRBD2. Looked up from germline, CDR1 is LNHNV and CDR2 is YYDKDF (reference sequence). The junction had 9 bases not matched to a gene; V was cut back by 8 bases and J by 4 bases. The CDR3 has 15 residues.

The chain combines TRBV21-1 with TRBJ2-5; the table's TRBD1 call for D was not verified on the DNA. TRBV21-1 is recorded as a pseudogene. The CDR3 contains 15 residues. CDR3 nucleotide sequence: TGTGCCAGCAACCTGACAGGGCCAGACCAAGAGACCCAGTACTTC. Amino acids: CASNLTGPDQETQYF.

The V gene is TRBV5-4, the J gene TRBJ2-1; 10 bases fit TRBD1. The V segment lost 4 bases and the J segment 3 bases; nucleotides outside the gene matches: 10. The CDR3 sequence is 17 residues long. Looked up from germline, CDR1 is SGHNT and CDR2 is YYREEE (reference sequence). CDR3 DNA sequence: TGTGCCAGCAGCCCCGACAGGGGGCGTGTTTTCTACAATGAGCAGTTCTTC. Encoded protein: CASSPDRGRVFYNEQFF.

The V call is TRBV5-8, the J call TRBJ2-4, with a tentative D call TRBD2 (5 bases). This CDR3 contains 16 residues. The germline V gene has CDR1 SGHTS and CDR2 YDEGEE. The V end was cut by 2 bases, the J end by 7 bases, with 19 bases between. The chain's CDR3 is CASSLGRGNLGNIQYF. CDR3 DNA: TGTGCCAGCAGCTTAGGCCGGGGAAACCTAGGGAACATTCAGTACTTC.

The chain links TRBV6-2 or TRBV6-3 to TRBJ2-7, with D maybe TRBD2 (5 bases). V was clipped by 2 bases and J by 2 bases, with 19 bases between them. Germline V gene sequence: CDR1 MNHEY, CDR2 SVGEGT. This CDR3 contains 17 residues. The CDR3 is CASSYVVAGNDPYEQYF. CDR3 nucleotides: TGTGCCAGCAGTTACGTCGTCGCGGGTAACGACCCCTACGAGCAGTACTTC.

The chain uses TRBV19 and TRBJ1-4; the D gene is possibly TRBD1 (5 bases). Per the germline V gene, CDR1 is LNHDA and CDR2 is SQIVND (reference sequence). The germline V and J ends were trimmed by 5 bases and 0 bases, with 19 bases remaining between them. There are 18 residues in the CDR3. The CDR3 region is CASSSAGHRSATNEKLFF. The CDR3 nucleotides are TGTGCCAGTAGTTCCGCAGGACACCGGAGTGCAACTAATGAAAAACTGTTTTTT.

V is TRBV28 and J is TRBJ2-7, with 7 bases fitting TRBD2. CDR1 is MDHEN, CDR2 SYDVKM, per germline. The V segment lost 3 bases and the J segment 3 bases; nucleotides outside the gene matches: 5. The length of the CDR3 is 14 residues. The CDR3 sequence: CASSFPGGDYEQYF. The CDR3 coding sequence is TGTGCCAGCAGTTTTCCGGGGGGAGACTACGAGCAGTACTTC.

The V and J genes are TRBV7-9 and TRBJ2-1, with D possibly matching TRBD2 (6 bases). Trimming shortened V by 1 base and J by 9 bases, and 10 bases separated the two germline ends. Germline CDR1 reads SEHNR; CDR2 reads FQNEAQ (reference sequence). The CDR3 has 13 residues. CDR3 sequence: CASSLVPGVEQFF. CDR3 nucleotides: TGTGCCAGCAGCTTAGTTCCGGGGGTTGAGCAGTTCTTC.

The J gene is TRBJ2-5, the V gene TRBV27, with TRBD2 matching 12 bases. There are 16 residues in the CDR3. Germline values: CDR1 MNHEY, CDR2 SMNVEV (reference sequence). V gave up 5 bases and J gave up 2 bases; unmatched junction bases: 6. CDR3 residues: CASSPRLAGAQETQYF. CDR3 coding DNA: TGTGCCAGCAGTCCCAGACTAGCGGGAGCTCAAGAGACCCAGTACTTC.

This chain links TRBV9 with TRBJ2-7; possible D gene TRBD2, 6 bases. Trimming left V 0 bases short and J 3 bases short, with 13 bases between. The germline gives CDR1 SGDLS, CDR2 YYNGEE. The length of the CDR3 is 15 residues. CDR3 DNA: TGTGCCAGCAGCGTAGCGGGAGAAGGTGACTACGAGCAGTACTTC. Translated, it gives CASSVAGEGDYEQYF.

The rearrangement joins TRBV7-2 to TRBJ1-1, with D possibly matching TRBD1 (5 bases). From germline, CDR1 is SGHTA and CDR2 FQGNSA. The CDR3 is made up of 15 amino acids. Trimming pared 6 bases from V and 4 bases from J, leaving 18 bases between. The CDR3 bases are TGTGCCAGCAGGAGATTCGGGCAGGGTCCCACTGAAGCTTTCTTT. The encoded protein is CASRRFGQGPTEAFF.

The chain employs TRBV4-2 and TRBJ1-2; tentative D call: TRBD1 (5 bases). The CDR3 contains 14 residues. Germline V gives CDR1 LGHNA, CDR2 YNFKEQ. V was shortened by 4 bases and J by 2 bases, with 11 bases between the two germline ends. CDR3 bases: TGTGCCAGCAGCCGACAGCTTAACAACTATGGCTACACCTTC. It is translated as CASSRQLNNYGYTF.

This chain links TRBV14 with TRBJ2-7, with D perhaps matching TRBD1 (6 bases). Germline V CDR1 and CDR2: SGHDN, FVKESK. V was trimmed by 5 bases and J by 5 bases, leaving 10 bases between them. The CDR3 is made up of 12 amino acids. The CDR3 bases are TGTGCCAGCAGCACCCAGGGGAACGAGCAGTACTTC. Its protein product is CASSTQGNEQYF.

V and J are TRBV27 and TRBJ1-6; 7 nucleotides line up with TRBD1. After removal of 5 bases from V and 10 bases from J, the junction contained 8 bases not matched to a gene. The CDR3 covers 14 residues. Looked up from germline, CDR1 is MNHEY and CDR2 is SMNVEV (reference sequence). CDR3 residues: CASSQTGVLSPLHF. CDR3 coding DNA: TGTGCCAGCAGTCAAACAGGGGTATTGTCACCCCTCCACTTT.

This chain connects TRBV30 to TRBJ1-2; weak D call: TRBD1 (5 bases). This CDR3 is 14 amino acids long. Trimming shortened V by 3 bases and J by 8 bases, and 19 bases separated the two germline ends. Germline V CDR1 and CDR2: GTSNPN, SVGIG (reference sequence). CDR3 in amino acids: CAWRDSFPTWGYTF. The CDR3, as DNA: TGTGCCTGGAGAGACAGTTTTCCGACCTGGGGCTACACCTTC.

The V and J genes are TRBV12-3 or TRBV12-4 and TRBJ1-1, with 7 bases lining up with TRBD1. The CDR3 sequence is 13 residues long. Trimming took 3 bases from V and 6 from J; bases not matched to a gene: 4. CDR3 coding DNA: TGTGCCAGCAGTTTGACGCAGGGGGCTGAAGCTTTCTTT. This sequence encodes CASSLTQGAEAFF.

The chain couples TRBV7-6 to TRBJ1-5; tentatively, D is TRBD1 (6 bases). V lost 1 base, J lost 0 bases, and 10 bases lay in between. The length of the CDR3 is 16 residues. From germline, CDR1 is SGHVS and CDR2 FNYEAQ. For the CDR3, the DNA is TGTGCCAGCAGCTTAGTGGACAGTTTTAGCAATCAGCCCCAGCATTTT. This sequence encodes CASSLVDSFSNQPQHF.

The chain carries TRBV9 and TRBJ2-6; tentative D call: TRBD2 (6 bases). Germline values: CDR1 SGDLS, CDR2 YYNGEE. The length of the CDR3 is 17 residues. Trimming stripped 6 bases from V and 1 base from J, with 17 bases between. The CDR3 coding sequence is TGTGCCAGCACCCTAGGTGTGGGGGGATCTGGGGCCAACGTCCTGACTTTC. As protein: CASTLGVGGSGANVLTF.

This sequence joins TRBV6-6 and TRBJ2-3; 16 nucleotides agree with TRBD2. Germline V gene sequence: CDR1 MNHNY, CDR2 SVGAGI (reference sequence). CDR3 length: 18 residues. Losses at the gene ends were 5 bases for V and 3 bases for J; bases not matched to a gene: 8. CDR3 region: CASSPGTSGGARTDTQYF. CDR3 bases: TGTGCCAGCAGTCCCGGGACTAGCGGGGGGGCTAGAACAGATACGCAGTATTTT.

The V call is TRBV11-2, the J call TRBJ2-7, with 9 bases matching TRBD1. The CDR3 has 13 amino acids. Germline CDR1 reads SGHAT; CDR2 reads FQNNGV. The junction had 6 bases not matched to a gene; V was cut back by 5 bases and J by 7 bases. The CDR3 sequence is CASSANRGPEQYF. DNA for the CDR3: TGTGCCAGCAGCGCAAACAGGGGGCCGGAGCAGTACTTC.

This clone was recorded only once. The chain carries TRBV7-9 and TRBJ2-1; D perhaps matches TRBD1 (6 bases). Deletions cut 4 bases from V and 5 bases from J, with 12 bases between. The length of the CDR3 is 14 residues. CDR1 SEHNR and CDR2 FQNEAQ come from the germline V gene (reference sequence). The CDR3 loop reads CASSSAGVHNEQFF. The CDR3 nucleotides read TGTGCCAGCAGCTCAGCAGGGGTCCACAATGAGCAGTTCTTC.

This clone was counted between two and nine times. The J gene is TRBJ2-7, the V gene TRBV28; 9 positions agree with TRBD1. Germline V gives CDR1 MDHEN, CDR2 SYDVKM. V trimming: 2 bases; J trimming: 0 bases; junction bases outside the gene matches: 20. The CDR3 loop spans 21 amino acids. Here the CDR3 DNA reads TGTGCCAGCAGTTTAATACCGGGACAGGGAACGGACCCTCGGGACTCCTACGAGCAGTACTTC. Amino acids: CASSLIPGQGTDPRDSYEQYF.

This rearrangement joins TRBV9 to TRBJ1-1; no reliable D call. Trimming took off 4 bases at V and 1 base at J, with 17 bases between the two ends. CDR1 is SGDLS and CDR2 is YYNGEE in the germline V gene. The CDR3 length is 16 residues. The CDR3 loop is CASSPTLRARNTEAFF. The CDR3 nucleotides read TGTGCCAGCAGCCCGACCCTGAGGGCGAGGAACACTGAAGCTTTCTTT.

V and J are TRBV5-5 and TRBJ2-1, with D unresolved. The CDR3 is made up of 15 amino acids. Germline V CDR1 and CDR2: SGHKS, YYEKEE (reference sequence). Trimming cost V 1 base and J 0 bases, with 8 bases left between them. Here the CDR3 DNA reads TGTGCCAGCAGCTTGACACCATTCTCCTACAATGAGCAGTTCTTC. The encoded protein is CASSLTPFSYNEQFF.

The V and J genes are TRBV5-4 and TRBJ1-1; 9 nucleotides agree with TRBD1. V was pared by 6 bases and J by 11 bases, with 14 bases of the junction left unmatched. The CDR3 length is 14 residues. Germline V gene data show CDR1 as SGHNT and CDR2 as YYREEE (reference sequence). The CDR3 bases are TGTGCCAGCATCCCTCCGGACAGGGGAAAGGATGCTTTCTTT. As protein: CASIPPDRGKDAFF.